This entry describes one T cell receptor beta chain. Its antigen is as yet unknown. This research-autopsy study prospectively enrolled adult allogeneic hematopoietic cell transplant recipients with steroid-refractory graft-versus-host disease. V was shortened by 2 bases and J by 0 bases, with 10 bases between the two germline ends. Germline V lookup: CDR1 SGHNT, CDR2 YYREEE (reference sequence). The CDR3 is 15 amino acids. The record originates from a study of tissue T cells after allogeneic stem cell transplantation. Whole-study results and caveats: Anatomically similar tissues had similar TCR repertoires within each patient.

Assay used: immunoSEQ multiplex PCR; TCRdb lists only in-frame clones, some missing. This table holds more than 2,500 clones, roughly 72% found once. The V and J genes are TRBV5-4 and TRBJ2-3; D gene ambiguous. Sample: colon tissue, taken at autopsy. The TCR comes from a male patient at least 60 years old with steroid-refractory graft-versus-host disease after an allogeneic stem cell transplant. Some T cells may be transferred from the graft donor. The CDR3 spells CASSFVATSTDTQYF. The CDR3 nucleotides are TGTGCCAGCAGCTTTGTAGCCACTAGCACAGATACGCAGTATTTT.